Listed below are T cell receptor beta chains from one sample, sequenced in a study of blood T cells in healthy people across ages. TCRdb passed the 5' RACE reads through MiXCR, listing each CDR3 protein once. The sample lists 850,000 to 1,300,000 distinct CDR3 sequences; less than 50% were seen once. The sequencing sample was made of blood. Receptors were obtained from a woman aged 55-69 years in good health. CDR3s include the opening cysteine and the closing phenylalanine or tryptophan. The D gene is left open where the match is weak. Expanded clones get a size class; other rows say once, few or many, or leave the size out.

TRBV10-3	-	TRBJ2-1	-	CAISALAGGDNEQFF	TGTGCCATCAGTGCGTTGGCAGGGGGGGACAATGAGCAGTTCTTC
TRBV28	-	TRBJ2-3	TRBD1	CASSLFITGTENTDTQYF	TGTGCCAGCAGTCTATTCATTACCGGGACAGAGAACACAGATACGCAGTATTTT
TRBV20-1	-	TRBJ2-7	TRBD2	CSATTTSGSFAHEQYF	TGCAGTGCTACCACAACTAGCGGGAGTTTCGCGCACGAGCAGTACTTC
TRBV20-1	-	TRBJ2-1	-	CSARVRQRGGEQFF	TGCAGTGCTAGAGTGCGACAGAGGGGGGGTGAGCAGTTCTTC
TRBV7-8	once	TRBJ2-5	TRBD1	CASSTDREVRETQYF	TGTGCCAGCAGCACGGACAGGGAGGTTCGGGAGACCCAGTACTTC
TRBV20-1	-	TRBJ1-2	TRBD1	CSAGDSDRSLNYGYTF	TGCAGTGCTGGCGACTCGGACAGGAGCCTTAACTATGGCTACACCTTC
TRBV29-1	-	TRBJ2-3	-	CSVRAGTGTDTQYF	TGCAGCGTCAGGGCAGGGACTGGCACAGATACGCAGTATTTT
TRBV28	few	TRBJ2-7	-	CASSSTIGLFSHEQYF	TGTGCCAGCAGTTCCACCATAGGGCTATTTTCCCACGAGCAGTACTTC
TRBV7-9	few	TRBJ2-5	-	CASSLAVLGETQYF	TGTGCCAGCAGCTTAGCGGTCCTCGGGGAGACCCAGTACTTC
TRBV7-7	few	TRBJ2-1	TRBD2	CASSQGLAGAENEQFF	TGTGCCAGCAGCCAGGGACTAGCGGGAGCGGAGAATGAGCAGTTCTTC
TRBV29-1	-	TRBJ2-7	TRBD2	CSVPGLAGYEQYF	TGCAGCGTGCCGGGACTAGCGGGATACGAGCAGTACTTC
TRBV12-3/TRBV12-4	-	TRBJ2-5	TRBD2	CASKGGPRIDEQYF	TGTGCCAGCAAGGGAGGGCCAAGGATTGATGAGCAGTACTTC
TRBV6-1	-	TRBJ2-5	TRBD1	CASSLQGMEQYF	TGTGCCAGCAGTTTACAGGGGATGGAGCAGTACTTC
TRBV20-1	-	TRBJ2-1	-	CSAEDSASSYNEQFF	TGCAGTGCAGAGGACAGCGCGAGCTCCTACAATGAGCAGTTCTTC
TRBV6-1	-	TRBJ1-5	TRBD1	CASSEEGANQPQHF	TGTGCCAGCAGTGAAGAGGGGGCCAATCAGCCCCAGCATTTT
TRBV27	-	TRBJ2-3	TRBD2	CASSQTGTDRGADTQYF	TGTGCCAGCAGTCAGACCGGGACCGATCGGGGGGCAGATACGCAGTATTTT
TRBV29-1	-	TRBJ2-5	-	CSVEGLGQGIVTQYF	TGCAGCGTTGAAGGGTTGGGGCAGGGGATCGTGACCCAGTACTTC
TRBV27	-	TRBJ2-7	TRBD1	CASSPRTGRHEQYF	TGTGCCAGCAGCCCAAGGACAGGGAGGCACGAGCAGTACTTC
TRBV6-1	-	TRBJ2-5	-	CASSETPGLQETQYF	TGTGCCAGCAGTGAAACACCGGGACTCCAAGAGACCCAGTACTTC
TRBV6-2/TRBV6-3	many	TRBJ2-7	-	CASRIRDTSSYEQYF	TGTGCCAGCAGAATACGGGACACAAGCTCCTACGAGCAGTACTTC
TRBV6-6	-	TRBJ1-6	-	CASSYSANSPLHF	TGTGCCAGCAGTTACTCAGCAAATTCACCCCTCCACTTT
TRBV12-3/TRBV12-4	few	TRBJ2-5	TRBD2	CASSGMTSAKQETQYF	TGTGCCAGCAGTGGTATGACTAGCGCTAAGCAAGAGACCCAGTACTTC
TRBV4-1	few	TRBJ2-3	-	CASSQSLSRADTQYF	TGCGCCAGCAGCCAAAGCCTATCTAGGGCAGATACGCAGTATTTT
TRBV24-1	-	TRBJ2-4	TRBD1	CATSDVGQGSDEQYF	TGTGCCACCAGTGACGTGGGACAGGGGAGCGATGAGCAGTACTTC
TRBV29-1	many	TRBJ2-7	-	CSVEPQVGEQYF	TGCAGCGTTGAACCCCAAGTTGGCGAGCAGTACTTC
TRBV3-1	-	TRBJ2-5	-	CASSQDEAAEETQYF	TGTGCCAGCAGCCAAGATGAGGCAGCTGAAGAGACCCAGTACTTC
TRBV20-1	-	TRBJ2-7	-	CSASSYSYEQYF	TGCAGTGCCAGCTCCTACTCCTACGAGCAGTACTTC
TRBV6-5	-	TRBJ1-6	TRBD1	CASSYGDRGGMNSPLHF	TGTGCCAGCAGTTACGGCGACAGGGGAGGCATGAATTCACCCCTCCACTTT
TRBV7-3	many	TRBJ2-5	TRBD2	CASSRGGQETQYF	TGTGCCAGCAGCCGGGGGGGCCAAGAGACCCAGTACTTC
TRBV12-3/TRBV12-4	-	TRBJ1-4	TRBD1	CASTWDSRVSRNEKLFF	TGTGCCAGCACCTGGGACAGCCGGGTATCCCGCAATGAAAAACTGTTTTTT
TRBV20-1	-	TRBJ1-1	-	CSARDQKGMNTEAFF	TGCAGTGCTAGAGATCAGAAAGGCATGAACACTGAAGCTTTCTTT
TRBV5-1	-	TRBJ2-3	-	CASSLGGIGRDTQYF	TGCGCCAGCAGCTTGGGGGGGATAGGGCGCGATACGCAGTATTTT
TRBV2	-	TRBJ2-5	-	CASSATGVPPETQYF	TGTGCCAGCAGCGCCACCGGAGTTCCCCCGGAGACCCAGTACTTC
TRBV5-1	many	TRBJ2-7	-	CASSLGMGAYEQYF	TGCGCCAGCAGCTTGGGTATGGGGGCTTACGAGCAGTACTTC
TRBV5-1	-	TRBJ2-1	-	CASSLSSAMNNEQFF	TGCGCCAGCAGCTTGTCTAGCGCGATGAACAATGAGCAGTTCTTC
TRBV24-1	few	TRBJ2-5	-	CATSPTGPQETQYF	TGTGCCACCAGTCCGACAGGACCACAAGAGACCCAGTACTTC
TRBV6-5	-	TRBJ2-5	TRBD1	CASKTLTGAQETQYF	TGTGCCAGCAAAACTCTGACAGGGGCTCAAGAGACCCAGTACTTC
TRBV15	-	TRBJ1-5	-	CATSRDPDQPQHF	TGTGCCACCAGCAGAGATCCCGATCAGCCCCAGCATTTT
TRBV5-1	-	TRBJ1-1	-	CASAVQVNTEAFF	TGCGCCAGCGCTGTACAGGTGAACACTGAAGCTTTCTTT
TRBV15	-	TRBJ2-1	-	CATSRGGRSYNEQFF	TGTGCCACCAGCAGGGGTGGGAGAAGTTACAATGAGCAGTTCTTC